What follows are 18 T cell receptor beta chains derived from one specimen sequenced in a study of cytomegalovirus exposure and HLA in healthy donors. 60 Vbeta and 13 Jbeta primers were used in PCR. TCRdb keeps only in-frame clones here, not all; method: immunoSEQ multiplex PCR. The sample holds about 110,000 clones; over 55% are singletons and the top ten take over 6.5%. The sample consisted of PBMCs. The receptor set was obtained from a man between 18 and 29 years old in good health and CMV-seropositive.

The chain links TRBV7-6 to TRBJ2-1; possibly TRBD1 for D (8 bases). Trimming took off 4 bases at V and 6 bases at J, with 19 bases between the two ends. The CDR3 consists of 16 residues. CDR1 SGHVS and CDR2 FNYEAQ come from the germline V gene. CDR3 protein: CASSSQGGRPGNEQFF. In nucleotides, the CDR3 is TGTGCCAGCAGCTCACAGGGGGGGCGGCCGGGCAATGAGCAGTTCTTC.

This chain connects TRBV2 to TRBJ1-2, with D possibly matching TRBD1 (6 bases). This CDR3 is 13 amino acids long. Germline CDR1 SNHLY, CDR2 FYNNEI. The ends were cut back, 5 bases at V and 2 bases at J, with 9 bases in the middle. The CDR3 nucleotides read TGTGCCAGCAGTTCAGGGGTGAACTATGGCTACACCTTC. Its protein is CASSSGVNYGYTF.

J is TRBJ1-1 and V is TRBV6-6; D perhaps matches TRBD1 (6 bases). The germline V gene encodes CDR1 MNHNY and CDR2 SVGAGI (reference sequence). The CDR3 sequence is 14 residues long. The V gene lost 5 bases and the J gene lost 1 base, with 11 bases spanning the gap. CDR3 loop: CASSEGGPNTEAFF. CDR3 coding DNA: TGTGCCAGCAGTGAGGGGGGGCCGAACACTGAAGCTTTCTTT.

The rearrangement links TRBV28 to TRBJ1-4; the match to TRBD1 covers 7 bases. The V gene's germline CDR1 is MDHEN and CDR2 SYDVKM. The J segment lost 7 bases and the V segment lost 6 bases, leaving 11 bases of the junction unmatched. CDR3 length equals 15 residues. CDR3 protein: CASSLQGYRGEKLFF. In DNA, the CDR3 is TGTGCCAGCAGCTTACAGGGGTATAGGGGTGAAAAACTGTTTTTT.

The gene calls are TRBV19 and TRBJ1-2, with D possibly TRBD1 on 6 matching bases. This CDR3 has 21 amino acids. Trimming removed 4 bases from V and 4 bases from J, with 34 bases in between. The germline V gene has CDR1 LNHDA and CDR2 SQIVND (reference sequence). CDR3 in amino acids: CASSTQWDPQTGQTQLYGYTF. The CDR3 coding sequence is TGTGCCAGTAGTACGCAATGGGATCCTCAAACTGGACAGACACAGCTCTATGGCTACACCTTC.

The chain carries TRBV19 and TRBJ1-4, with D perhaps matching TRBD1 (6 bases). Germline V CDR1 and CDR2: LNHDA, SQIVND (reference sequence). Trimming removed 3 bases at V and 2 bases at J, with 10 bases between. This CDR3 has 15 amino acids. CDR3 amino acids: CASSIWQGTNEKLFF. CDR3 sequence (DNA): TGTGCCAGTAGTATTTGGCAGGGGACTAATGAAAAACTGTTTTTT.

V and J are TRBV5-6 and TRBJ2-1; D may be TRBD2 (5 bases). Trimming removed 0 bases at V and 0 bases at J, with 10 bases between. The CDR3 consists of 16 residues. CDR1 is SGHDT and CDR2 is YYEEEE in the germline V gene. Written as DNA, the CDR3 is TGTGCCAGCAGCTTGGTCGGGGAGAGCTCCTACAATGAGCAGTTCTTC. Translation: CASSLVGESSYNEQFF.

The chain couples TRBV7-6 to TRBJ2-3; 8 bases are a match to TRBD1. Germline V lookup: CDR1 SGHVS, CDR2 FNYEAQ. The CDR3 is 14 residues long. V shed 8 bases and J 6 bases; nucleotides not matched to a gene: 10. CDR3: CASSVGRGPDTQYF. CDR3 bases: TGTGCCAGCTCTGTGGGCAGGGGGCCTGATACGCAGTATTTT. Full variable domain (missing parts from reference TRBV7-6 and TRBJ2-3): GAGVSQSPRYKVTKRGQDVALRCDPISGHVSLYWYRQALGQGPEFLTYFNYEAQQDKSGLPNDRFSAERPEGSISTLTIQRTEQRDSAMYRCASSVGRGPDTQYFGPGTRLTVL.

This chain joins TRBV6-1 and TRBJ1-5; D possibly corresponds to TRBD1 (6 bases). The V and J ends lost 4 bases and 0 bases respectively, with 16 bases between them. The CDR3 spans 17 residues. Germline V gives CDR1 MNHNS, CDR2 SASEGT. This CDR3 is CASSGIGQRYSNQPQHF. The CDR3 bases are TGTGCCAGCAGTGGGATTGGACAGAGATATAGCAATCAGCCCCAGCATTTT.

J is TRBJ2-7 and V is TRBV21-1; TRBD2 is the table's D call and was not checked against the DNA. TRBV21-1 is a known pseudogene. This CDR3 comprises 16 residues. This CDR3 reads CASSKVEATANYEQYV. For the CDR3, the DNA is TGTGCCAGCAGCAAAGTCGAGGCTACGGCCAACTACGAGCAGTACGTC.

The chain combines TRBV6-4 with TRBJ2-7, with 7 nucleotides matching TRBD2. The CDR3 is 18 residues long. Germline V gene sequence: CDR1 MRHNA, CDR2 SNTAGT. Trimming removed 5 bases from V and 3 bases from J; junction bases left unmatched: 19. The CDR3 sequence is CASSTRDGPGLPIYEQYF. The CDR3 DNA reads TGTGCCAGCAGTACCCGGGACGGACCGGGACTACCCATCTACGAGCAGTACTTC.

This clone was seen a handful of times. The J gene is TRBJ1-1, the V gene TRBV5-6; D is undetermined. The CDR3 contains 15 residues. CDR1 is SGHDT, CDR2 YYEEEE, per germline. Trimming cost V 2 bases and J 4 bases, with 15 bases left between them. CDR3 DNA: TGTGCCAGCAGCTTTCCGAACTACGGGAGCACTGAAGCTTTCTTT. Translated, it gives CASSFPNYGSTEAFF.

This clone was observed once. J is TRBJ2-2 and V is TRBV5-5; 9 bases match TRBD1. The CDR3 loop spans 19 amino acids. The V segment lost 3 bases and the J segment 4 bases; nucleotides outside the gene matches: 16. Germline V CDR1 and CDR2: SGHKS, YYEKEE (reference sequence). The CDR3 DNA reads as TGTGCCAGCAGCTCCCCCGGGACAGGGACCCTAGGTGGCACCGGGGAGCTGTTTTTT. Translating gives CASSSPGTGTLGGTGELFF.

The CDR3 region has the DNA TGCGCCAGCATCGACAGGGGGGGGTCTGGAAACACCATATATTTT. Translation: CASIDRGGSGNTIYF. V gene TRBV10-1 combines with J gene TRBJ1-3; 9 bases agree with TRBD1. CDR3 size: 15 residues. Germline trimming cut 7 bases from V and 1 base from J; bases unmatched to any gene: 5. Per germline, CDR1 WNHNN and CDR2 SYGVQD (reference sequence).

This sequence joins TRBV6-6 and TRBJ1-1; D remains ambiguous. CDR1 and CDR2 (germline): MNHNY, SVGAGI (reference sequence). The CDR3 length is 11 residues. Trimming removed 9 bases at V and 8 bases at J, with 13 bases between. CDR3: CARGIREEAFF. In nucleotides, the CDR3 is TGTGCCAGGGGAATTAGGGAGGAAGCTTTCTTT.

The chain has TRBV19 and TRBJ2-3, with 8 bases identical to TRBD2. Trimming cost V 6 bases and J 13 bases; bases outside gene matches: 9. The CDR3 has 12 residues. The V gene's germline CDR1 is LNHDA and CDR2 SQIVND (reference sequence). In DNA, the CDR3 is TGTGCCAGTAGATCAAGCGGGAGCCTTGAGTATTTT. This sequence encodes CASRSSGSLEYF.

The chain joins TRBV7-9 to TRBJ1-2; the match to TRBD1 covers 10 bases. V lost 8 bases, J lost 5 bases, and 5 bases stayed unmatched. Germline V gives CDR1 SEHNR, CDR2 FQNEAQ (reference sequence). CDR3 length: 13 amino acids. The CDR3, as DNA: TGTGCCAGCGGGACAGGGGAGGGGTATGGCTACACCTTC. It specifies CASGTGEGYGYTF.

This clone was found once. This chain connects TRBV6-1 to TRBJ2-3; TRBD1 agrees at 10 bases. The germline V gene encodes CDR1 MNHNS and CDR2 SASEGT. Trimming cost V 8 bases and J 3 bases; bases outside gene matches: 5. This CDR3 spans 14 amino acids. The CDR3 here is CASGDRGKTDTQYF. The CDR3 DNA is TGTGCCAGCGGGGACAGGGGAAAGACAGATACGCAGTATTTT.